A single sample is the source of the 8 T cell receptor beta chains below, sequenced in a study of T-cell memory formation after mild COVID-19. TCRdb used MiXCR to reprocess the 5' RACE reads, holding one entry per CDR3 protein. The profile covers about 200,000 distinct CDR3 sequences, with 9% to 10% appearing a single time and roughly 3.5% taken by the ten largest. Material: PBMCs or a T cell subset sorted from them (not recorded which). These receptors were collected from a man aged 18 to 29 who had mild COVID-19 (a few samples of this study predate the infection). Cell type and time point are not known.

This clonotype was seen only a few times. The chain combines TRBV9 with TRBJ2-7; D possibly corresponds to TRBD1 (6 bases). The CDR3 sequence is 13 residues long. CDR1 and CDR2 from the germline V gene are SGDLS and YYNGEE. Written as DNA, the CDR3 is TGTGCCAGCAGGGTAGGGGGAATATACGAGCAGTACGTC. It codes for CASRVGGIYEQYV.

There are a few counts of this clonotype. The CDR3 bases are TGTGCCAGCAGCTTAGCCGGGACAGCCTACAATGAGCAGTTCTTC. Translated: CASSLAGTAYNEQFF. The genes are TRBV7-2 and TRBJ2-1, with 7 bases aligning to TRBD1. V lost 0 bases to trimming and J lost 2 bases; unmatched junction nucleotides: 1. From germline, CDR1 is SGHTA and CDR2 FQGNSA. This CDR3 contains 15 residues.

The chain recombines TRBV7-2 with TRBJ2-6; perhaps TRBD1 as D (6 bases). Per the germline V gene, CDR1 is SGHTA and CDR2 is FQGNSA. Deletions cut 5 bases from V and 2 bases from J, with 13 bases between. CDR3 size: 16 residues. CDR3 region: CASSQGIQAGANVLTF. DNA for the CDR3: TGTGCCAGCAGCCAGGGGATCCAGGCTGGGGCCAACGTCCTGACTTTC.

This clonotype was detected only a few times. The J gene is TRBJ2-2, the V gene TRBV20-1, with 9 bases aligning to TRBD1. The V gene's germline CDR1 is DFQATT and CDR2 SNEGSKA (reference sequence). This CDR3 region has 14 residues. The junction had 3 bases not matched to a gene; V was cut back by 3 bases and J by 4 bases. The chain's CDR3 is CSASRQGVTGELFF. The CDR3 nucleotides read TGCAGTGCTAGTCGACAGGGGGTCACCGGGGAGCTGTTTTTT.

This clonotype was observed at least ten times. The chain links TRBV12-3 or TRBV12-4 to TRBJ2-1; D uncertain. The CDR3 loop spans 11 amino acids. Trimming shortened V by 6 bases and J by 10 bases, and 10 bases separated the two germline ends. The CDR3 region has the DNA TGTGCCAGCAGCCTCGTGTCCGAGCAGTTCTTC. Translation: CASSLVSEQFF.

The genes are TRBV12-3 or TRBV12-4 and TRBJ1-3; TRBD1 matches 7 bases. The CDR3 contains 15 residues. The J segment lost 0 bases and the V segment lost 6 bases, leaving 5 bases of the junction unmatched. Here the CDR3 DNA reads TGTGCCAGCAGCCGACAGGGAATCTCTGGAAACACCATATATTTT. Translating it yields CASSRQGISGNTIYF.

This clonotype was observed a few times. The CDR3 DNA is TGTGCCAGCAGATCTGGACACTGGGACAGCCCACATTTT. Translated, it gives CASRSGHWDSPHF. J is TRBJ1-5 and V is TRBV6-2 or TRBV6-3; TRBD1 aligns across 7 bases. The V and J ends lost 6 bases and 16 bases, in that order; junction bases with no gene match: 15. Germline V gene data show CDR1 as MNHEY and CDR2 as SVGEGT. CDR3 length: 13 residues.

Many counts were recorded for this clonotype. CDR3 sequence reads: CASSPRPRQGQDTDTQYF. CDR3 DNA: TGTGCCAGCAGCCCGCGACCAAGACAGGGCCAAGACACAGATACGCAGTATTTT. The gene calls are TRBV7-3 and TRBJ2-3, with 7 bases identical to TRBD1. V was pared by 5 bases and J by 2 bases, with 16 bases of the junction left unmatched. Germline lookup yields CDR1 SGHTA and CDR2 FQGTGA. There are 18 residues in the CDR3. The variable domain in full, with the rest retrieved from reference TRBV7-3 and TRBJ2-3, is GAGVSQTPSNKVTEKGKYVELRCDPISGHTALYWYRQSLGQGPEFLIYFQGTGAADDSGLPNDRFFAVRPEGSVSTLKIQRTERGDSAVYLCASSPRPRQGQDTDTQYFGPGTRLTVL.